Each of the 18 T cell receptor beta chains below was sequenced from the same sample in a study of T-cell reconstitution after alpha-beta-depleted transplantation in children. Unique molecular identifiers were incorporated when the TCRbeta library was constructed. TCRdb re-called the PCR reads with MiXCR, one entry per CDR3 protein. The table includes around 380,000 distinct CDR3 sequences, approximately 10% detected once. This specimen was PBMCs from the stem cell graft donor, taken from the stem cell graft. These receptors were taken from a human donor who donated a stem cell graft to a child with acute myeloid leukemia.

This clonotype was recorded a few times. The chain combines TRBV9 with TRBJ2-2; 7 bases are shared with TRBD1. Unmatched junction bases numbered 4, after V lost 2 bases and J lost 0 bases. The CDR3 contains 16 residues. Germline CDR1 reads SGDLS; CDR2 reads YYNGEE. This CDR3 reads CASSVGTVSNTGELFF. In DNA, the CDR3 is TGTGCCAGCAGCGTGGGGACAGTGTCGAACACCGGGGAGCTGTTTTTT.

This clonotype was detected only a few times. The rearrangement links TRBV10-3 to TRBJ2-7, with 8 bases aligning to TRBD2. Losses at the gene ends were 6 bases for V and 3 bases for J; bases not matched to a gene: 10. Germline V CDR1 and CDR2: ENHRY, SYGVKD. The CDR3 has 15 residues. In DNA, the CDR3 is TGTGCCATCAGCGACTCCAGCGGGAGTAGCTACGAGCAGTACTTC. Translation: CAISDSSGSSYEQYF.

The chain combines TRBV7-9 with TRBJ2-3; 10 bases are a match to TRBD2. The CDR3 covers 16 residues. Germline V CDR1 and CDR2: SEHNR, FQNEAQ (reference sequence). V lost 5 bases, J lost 0 bases, and 5 bases stayed unmatched. This CDR3 reads CASSLPTSGSTDTQYF. The CDR3 nucleotides read TGTGCCAGCAGCCTTCCGACTAGCGGGAGCACAGATACGCAGTATTTT.

CDR3 amino acids: CSAGGQSSYEQYF. In DNA form, the CDR3 reads TGCAGTGCTGGGGGACAGAGCTCCTACGAGCAGTACTTC. The chain links TRBV20-1 to TRBJ2-7, with 7 bases aligning to TRBD1. In germline, CDR1 is DFQATT, CDR2 SNEGSKA (reference sequence). CDR3 length: 13 amino acids. Trimming at V came to 5 bases and at J to 0 bases, leaving 4 bases not matched to a gene.

The chain employs TRBV5-8 and TRBJ2-1; D is unresolved. V was trimmed by 0 bases and J by 13 bases, leaving 20 bases between them. The CDR3 runs to 15 residues. Germline CDR1 is SGHTS and CDR2 is YDEGEE. The CDR3 sequence is CASSLGVNRADGQFF. CDR3 DNA sequence: TGTGCCAGCAGCTTGGGGGTTAATAGGGCGGATGGACAGTTCTTC.

The table lists this clonotype with many counts. This sequence joins TRBV5-1 and TRBJ2-5; tentatively, D is TRBD1 (6 bases). Germline lookup yields CDR1 SGHRS and CDR2 YFSETQ. The CDR3 has 15 amino acids. V lost 0 bases to trimming and J lost 5 bases, with 14 bases between them. The CDR3 region has the DNA TGCGCCAGCAGCTTGGTCGTGGGGGCCTCCGAGACCCAGTACTTC. Translated: CASSLVVGASETQYF.

The chain has TRBV7-2 and TRBJ2-5, with TRBD2 matching over 7 bases. Germline V gene data show CDR1 as SGHTA and CDR2 as FQGNSA. V lost 5 bases to trimming and J lost 2 bases; unmatched junction nucleotides: 8. CDR3 length: 15 amino acids. The CDR3 loop reads CASSKGAGEQETQYF. The CDR3 bases are TGTGCCAGCAGCAAAGGGGCGGGGGAGCAAGAGACCCAGTACTTC.

This chain links TRBV7-9 with TRBJ2-1, with D possibly matching TRBD2 (6 bases). Per germline, CDR1 SEHNR and CDR2 FQNEAQ (reference sequence). Between the trimmed V and J ends, which lost 1 base and 8 bases, there was a span of 18 bases. The CDR3 length is 16 residues. The CDR3 loop reads CASSLGRGLRDDEQFF. DNA of the CDR3: TGTGCCAGCAGCTTAGGTCGGGGACTCCGGGACGATGAGCAGTTCTTC.

Only a few counts were recorded for this clonotype. The chain links TRBV12-3 or TRBV12-4 to TRBJ1-6; D is possibly TRBD1 (5 bases). V shed 7 bases and J shed 10 bases, with 14 bases lying between them. The CDR3 is made up of 13 amino acids. The DNA of the CDR3 is TGTGCCAGCACCCAAACAGGAGGATCACCCCTCCACTTT. Residues: CASTQTGGSPLHF.

The chain is built from TRBV5-1 and TRBJ2-6; TRBD1 agrees at 8 bases. In germline, CDR1 is SGHRS, CDR2 YFSETQ. The CDR3 has 17 residues. With 0 bases clipped from V and 0 bases from J, the junction kept 2 bases outside the gene matches. The CDR3 is CASSLGGTGSGANVLTF. The CDR3 bases are TGCGCCAGCAGCTTGGGGGGGACAGGCTCTGGGGCCAACGTCCTGACTTTC.

The chain couples TRBV10-3 to TRBJ2-7; 9 bases line up with TRBD2. The CDR3 sequence is 15 residues long. The trim removed 2 bases at V and 4 bases at J, leaving 6 bases unmatched. Germline-derived CDR1 and CDR2 are ENHRY and SYGVKD. CDR3 region: CAISEDGLASYEQYF. CDR3 sequence (DNA): TGTGCCATCAGTGAGGATGGACTAGCGTCGTACGAGCAGTACTTC.

This chain connects TRBV9 to TRBJ1-5, with a weak D call TRBD1 (5 bases). Germline loops: CDR1 SGDLS, CDR2 YYNGEE. This CDR3 is 14 amino acids long. Trimming took 3 bases from V and 0 from J, leaving 7 bases between them. CDR3 nucleotides: TGTGCCAGCAGCGCGGACAATAGCAATCAGCCCCAGCATTTT. This gives the protein CASSADNSNQPQHF.

V is TRBV20-1 and J is TRBJ2-5; TRBD1 agrees at 9 bases. The CDR3 consists of 15 residues. Trimming took 4 bases from V and 5 from J; bases not matched to a gene: 11. Germline V gene sequence: CDR1 DFQATT, CDR2 SNEGSKA (reference sequence). CDR3 sequence reads: CSAIFYGGTGETQYF. The CDR3 DNA reads as TGCAGTGCTATATTTTATGGGGGGACAGGGGAGACCCAGTACTTC.

This clonotype came up a few times. The CDR3 reads CSVAGDWDYGYTF. DNA for the CDR3: TGCAGCGTTGCCGGAGATTGGGACTATGGCTACACCTTC. This chain links TRBV29-1 with TRBJ1-2, with no clear D. Germline V gene sequence: CDR1 SQVTM, CDR2 ANQGSEA. The CDR3 is made up of 13 amino acids. Trimming shortened V by 4 bases and J by 3 bases, and 12 bases separated the two germline ends.

The chain recombines TRBV6-1 with TRBJ2-1; TRBD2 matches at 7 bases. The CDR3 is 15 amino acids. J was trimmed by 5 bases and V by 3 bases; bases with no gene match: 7. Germline V gives CDR1 MNHNS, CDR2 SASEGT. The CDR3 sequence: CASSDPGLYDNEQFF. CDR3 nucleotide sequence: TGTGCCAGCAGTGACCCGGGACTATACGACAATGAGCAGTTCTTC.

This clonotype was recorded once. The chain carries TRBV11-2 and TRBJ1-3; D gene unclear. Germline V CDR1 and CDR2: SGHAT, FQNNGV. This CDR3 comprises 14 residues. V was pared by 2 bases and J by 1 base, with 6 bases between. Written as DNA, the CDR3 is TGTGCCAGCAGCTTACGGATATCTGGAAACACCATATATTTT. Its translation: CASSLRISGNTIYF. Full variable domain (rest looked up from reference TRBV11-2 and TRBJ1-3): EAGVAQSPRYKIIEKRQSVAFWCNPISGHATLYWYQQILGQGPKLLIQFQNNGVVDDSQLPKDRFSAERLKGVDSTLKIQPAKLEDSAVYLCASSLRISGNTIYFGEGSWLTVV.

This clonotype was recorded a few times. The CDR3 sequence: CASSALGGGMNTEAFF. The CDR3 nucleotides read TGTGCCAGCAGCGCACTAGGCGGGGGAATGAACACTGAAGCTTTCTTT. The chain has TRBV9 and TRBJ1-1; a weak D match, TRBD1 (5 bases). The CDR3 covers 16 residues. Looked up from germline, CDR1 is SGDLS and CDR2 is YYNGEE. The V end lost 3 bases, the J end lost 0 bases, and 15 bases lay between the germline ends.

This clonotype was counted only a few times. The V gene is TRBV25-1, the J gene TRBJ2-3; TRBD2 aligns across 10 bases. Trimming removed 6 bases from V and 2 bases from J; junction bases left unmatched: 8. CDR3 size: 16 residues. Germline V gene lookup returns CDR1 MGHDK and CDR2 SYGVNS. The CDR3 sequence is CASSESGGGNTDTQYF. CDR3 DNA: TGTGCCAGCAGCGAAAGCGGGGGGGGGAACACAGATACGCAGTATTTT.